This section outlines one TCR beta chain sequence together with its context. This sample was taken from a study of technical replicates of blood from a few donors. Germline V gene data show CDR1 as MNHEY and CDR2 as SVGAGI. V lost 8 bases to trimming and J lost 14 bases; unmatched junction nucleotides: 18. The CDR3 totals 15 residues. The assay was immunoSEQ multiplex PCR, and TCRdb's table has in-frame clones only and misses some. The repertoire holds about 90,000 clones, around 94% seen once, with 0.25% in the top ten. The J gene is TRBJ2-1, the V gene TRBV6-5; TRBD2 matches at 10 bases. The source of this sequence is a human donor in good health. The sequenced sample consisted of T cells isolated from PBMCs. CDR3 amino acids: CASRIASGRAGVEFF. The CDR3, as DNA: TGTGCCAGCCGCATCGCGAGCGGGAGGGCCGGCGTTGAGTTCTTC.